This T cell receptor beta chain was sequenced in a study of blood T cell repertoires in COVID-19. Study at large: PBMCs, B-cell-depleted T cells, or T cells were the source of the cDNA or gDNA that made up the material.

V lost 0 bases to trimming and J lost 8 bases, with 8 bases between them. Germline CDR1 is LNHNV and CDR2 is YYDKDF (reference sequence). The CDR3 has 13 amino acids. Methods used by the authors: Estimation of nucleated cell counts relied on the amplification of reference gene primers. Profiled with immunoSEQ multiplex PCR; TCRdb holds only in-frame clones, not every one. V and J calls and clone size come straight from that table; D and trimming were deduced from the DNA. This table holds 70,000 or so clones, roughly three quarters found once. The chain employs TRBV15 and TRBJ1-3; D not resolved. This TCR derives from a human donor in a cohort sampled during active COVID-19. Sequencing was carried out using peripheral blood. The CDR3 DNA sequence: TGTGCCACCAGCAGAGATCGAGGTTACACCATATATTTT. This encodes CATSRDRGYTIYF.